Following are 32 T cell receptor beta chains from one sample sequenced in a study of shared clonotypes between healthy human individuals. Repertoires were generated with immunoSEQ multiplex PCR, while TCRdb's copy carries only in-frame clones and drops some. This sample yields some 790,000 clones, of which 55% to 75% are seen a single time; under 2% belongs to the top ten. Sequences were obtained from memory CD4+ T cells sorted from blood. Documented subset: CD45RA-negative fraction. The receptors shown here come from a woman aged 25 to 45 in good health.

The chain carries TRBV19 and TRBJ2-1, with TRBD2 identical over 13 bases. The CDR3 totals 15 residues. The junction had 6 bases not matched to a gene; V was cut back by 5 bases and J by 8 bases. Germline V gene lookup returns CDR1 LNHDA and CDR2 SQIVND (reference sequence). The CDR3 nucleotides read TGTGCCAGTAGTTCACGGACTAGCGGGAGCCATGAGCAGTTCTTC. Its translation is CASSSRTSGSHEQFF. Looking up the rest from reference TRBV19 and TRBJ2-1 gives the full variable domain: DGGITQSPKYLFRKEGQNVTLSCEQNLNHDAMYWYRQDPGQGLRLIYYSQIVNDFQKGDIAEGYSVSREKKESFPLTVTSAQKNPTAFYLCASSSRTSGSHEQFFGPGTRLTVL.

The J gene is TRBJ2-7, the V gene TRBV5-1; no clear D. Trimming shortened V by 0 bases and J by 0 bases, and 7 bases separated the two germline ends. CDR3 length equals 14 residues. Germline values: CDR1 SGHRS, CDR2 YFSETQ. The DNA for the CDR3 is TGCGCCAGCAGCTTGGACATCGCCTCCTACGAGCAGTACTTC. Translated, it gives CASSLDIASYEQYF.

The CDR3 sequence is CASSLGLPPDTQYF. The CDR3 nucleotides are TGTGCCAGCAGCTTGGGACTTCCCCCAGATACGCAGTATTTT. This chain links TRBV11-2 with TRBJ2-3; D may be TRBD2 (6 bases). The CDR3 spans 14 residues. V lost 3 bases and J lost 4, with 11 bases in between. Germline V CDR1 and CDR2: SGHAT, FQNNGV.

As to this clone: This sample also contains other DNA sequences that code for the same CDR3. The genes are TRBV6-5 and TRBJ2-1; a possible D gene is TRBD2 (5 bases). Per the germline V gene, CDR1 is MNHEY and CDR2 is SVGAGI. The length of the CDR3 is 15 residues. V dropped 0 bases and J dropped 0 bases, with 6 bases sitting between them. The CDR3: CASSYSGSSYNEQFF. The CDR3 coding sequence is TGTGCCAGCAGTTACTCGGGGAGCTCCTACAATGAGCAGTTCTTC.

This chain connects TRBV11-2 to TRBJ2-3; the match to TRBD2 covers 10 bases. The V gene's germline CDR1 is SGHAT and CDR2 FQNNGV. This CDR3 has 16 residues. Trimming took 2 bases from V and 5 from J; bases not matched to a gene: 7. The CDR3 DNA follows: TGTGCCAGCAGCTTACTGAGGGTAGCGGGGGGAGATACGCAGTATTTT. Its protein product is CASSLLRVAGGDTQYF.

J is TRBJ1-3 and V is TRBV19; D unresolved. Germline assignment: CDR1 LNHDA and CDR2 SQIVND (reference sequence). V was pared by 7 bases and J by 0 bases, with 19 bases between. The CDR3 is 17 amino acids. CDR3 protein: CASMGMFESSSGNTIYF. The CDR3 DNA is TGTGCCAGTATGGGGATGTTCGAGTCAAGCTCTGGAAACACCATATATTTT.

In its sample, this clone was seen a few times. A read error may produce the germline difference seen at one junction end. J is TRBJ2-7 and V is TRBV11-2, with D hard to call. There are 9 residues in the CDR3. Germline V gene data show CDR1 as SGHAT and CDR2 as FQNNGV. CDR3 coding DNA: TGTGCCAGCAGCTTAGATTCCGGCTTC. Protein: CASSLDSGF.

The chain links TRBV7-9 to TRBJ2-7, with D tentatively TRBD1 (6 bases). Germline V gene lookup returns CDR1 SEHNR and CDR2 FQNEAQ (reference sequence). CDR3 size: 14 residues. V lost 3 bases to trimming and J lost 5 bases, with 14 bases between them. The CDR3 is CASSFLQGEDEQYF. For the CDR3, the DNA is TGTGCCAGCAGCTTCCTACAGGGTGAAGACGAGCAGTACTTC.

V and J are TRBV27 and TRBJ2-2, with 7 bases lining up with TRBD2. CDR1 MNHEY and CDR2 SMNVEV come from the germline V gene (reference sequence). V was clipped by 6 bases and J by 2 bases; unmatched bases: 9. The CDR3 is 16 amino acids. This CDR3 reads CASRSSGPLNTGELFF. The DNA for the CDR3 is TGTGCCAGCAGGAGTAGCGGGCCTCTTAACACCGGGGAGCTGTTTTTT.

J is TRBJ2-1 and V is TRBV7-2; possible D gene TRBD1, 6 bases. This CDR3 has 15 residues. Germline loops: CDR1 SGHTA, CDR2 FQGNSA. V dropped 8 bases and J dropped 7 bases, with 21 bases sitting between them. The DNA of the CDR3 is TGTGCCAGCCTACCGGACGCAGGGGTCAGGAATGAGCAGTTCTTC. Amino acids: CASLPDAGVRNEQFF.

This chain uses TRBV5-4 with TRBJ1-2; 8 bases are shared with TRBD1. This CDR3 contains 14 residues. Trimming at V came to 3 bases and at J to 6 bases, leaving 7 bases not matched to a gene. Germline V gene sequence: CDR1 SGHNT, CDR2 YYREEE (reference sequence). DNA for the CDR3: TGTGCCAGCAGCTACGGACAGGGAGCGGATGGCTACACCTTC. This sequence encodes CASSYGQGADGYTF.

V and J are TRBV4-2 and TRBJ2-1; 9 positions match TRBD1. V lost 2 bases to trimming and J lost 9 bases; unmatched junction nucleotides: 11. The CDR3 is made up of 16 amino acids. CDR1 is LGHNA and CDR2 is YNFKEQ in the germline V gene. Written as DNA, the CDR3 is TGTGCCAGCAGCCAAAGGCTCCGGACAGGGGCCCCTGAGCAGTTCTTC. This sequence encodes CASSQRLRTGAPEQFF.

The J gene is TRBJ2-1, the V gene TRBV6-4, with 10 bases identical to TRBD2. V was clipped by 4 bases and J by 9 bases; unmatched bases: 6. Per the germline V gene, CDR1 is MRHNA and CDR2 is SNTAGT. CDR3 size: 14 residues. DNA of the CDR3: TGTGCCAGCAGTGTTCTAGCGGGAGTCGGTGAGCAGTTCTTC. Translating gives CASSVLAGVGEQFF.

This chain joins TRBV15 and TRBJ2-7, with a weak D call TRBD2 (6 bases). In germline, CDR1 is LNHNV, CDR2 YYDKDF (reference sequence). CDR3 length: 15 amino acids. V lost 4 bases and J 0 bases, leaving 13 bases between the germline ends. The CDR3: CATSKGGPLSYEQYF. CDR3 bases: TGTGCCACCAGCAAAGGAGGGCCCCTCTCCTACGAGCAGTACTTC.

A note on this clone: Within the sample, other DNA sequences also encode this same CDR3. This chain links TRBV18 with TRBJ1-3, with D perhaps matching TRBD1 (5 bases). Trimming removed 3 bases at V and 0 bases at J, with 6 bases between. The CDR3 extends over 14 amino acids. From germline, CDR1 is KGHSH and CDR2 LQKENI. For the CDR3, the DNA is TGTGCCAGCTCACCCGACAGCTCTGGAAACACCATATATTTT. This gives the protein CASSPDSSGNTIYF.

This clone was seen a single time. The chain links TRBV10-1 to TRBJ2-5; 10 nucleotides align to TRBD2. CDR1 and CDR2 from the germline V gene are WNHNN and SYGVQD (reference sequence). With 2 bases clipped from V and 4 bases from J, the junction kept 4 bases outside the gene matches. The CDR3 loop spans 15 amino acids. This CDR3 is CASSESGRATETQYF. In DNA, the CDR3 is TGCGCCAGCAGTGAGAGCGGGAGGGCAACAGAGACCCAGTACTTC.

This clone has just one count. The chain links TRBV19 to TRBJ2-2, with D possibly being TRBD2 (6 bases). Trimming removed 3 bases from V and 8 bases from J, with 13 bases in between. Germline CDR1 LNHDA, CDR2 SQIVND (reference sequence). The CDR3 is 14 residues long. CDR3 region: CASSMVGGTGELFF. The CDR3 DNA follows: TGTGCCAGTAGTATGGTGGGGGGAACTGGGGAGCTGTTTTTT.

The chain employs TRBV27 and TRBJ2-3, with 9 positions matching TRBD2. V gave up 5 bases and J gave up 1 base; unmatched junction bases: 4. The V gene's germline CDR1 is MNHEY and CDR2 SMNVEV (reference sequence). The CDR3 has 15 amino acids. The CDR3, as DNA: TGTGCCAGCAGTCAATTAGCGGGGGGCACAGATACGCAGTATTTT. Translating it yields CASSQLAGGTDTQYF.

The chain employs TRBV4-2 and TRBJ2-2; a possible D gene is TRBD2 (6 bases). Germline loops: CDR1 LGHNA, CDR2 YNFKEQ. V was trimmed by 6 bases and J by 4 bases, leaving 12 bases between them. The CDR3 sequence is 14 residues long. The CDR3 bases are TGTGCCAGCAGTCAGACTAGTTCCACCGGGGAGCTGTTTTTT. Its translation: CASSQTSSTGELFF.

This rearrangement joins TRBV6-1 to TRBJ2-5; tentatively, D is TRBD2 (6 bases). Germline V gene lookup returns CDR1 MNHNS and CDR2 SASEGT. The CDR3 covers 15 residues. V lost 5 bases, J lost 11 bases, and 24 bases lay in between. CDR3 nucleotide sequence: TGTGCCAGCAGTAGCCAGGGACTGGGAGAGAGGTTGCAGTACTTC. It yields the protein CASSSQGLGERLQYF.

The chain combines TRBV10-2 with TRBJ1-1; D gene uncertain. V was shortened by 6 bases and J by 4 bases, with 18 bases between the two germline ends. Germline values: CDR1 WSHSY, CDR2 SAAADI. The CDR3 has 15 residues. The CDR3 sequence: CASSENREWGTEAFF. CDR3 nucleotides: TGCGCCAGCAGCGAGAATAGGGAATGGGGCACTGAAGCTTTCTTT.

This clone was counted only a few times. The rearrangement uses TRBV7-9 and TRBJ2-1; a weak D match, TRBD2 (6 bases). The ends were cut back, 6 bases at V and 6 bases at J, with 12 bases in the middle. CDR3 size: 13 residues. The germline CDR1 and CDR2 sequences are SEHNR and FQNEAQ (reference sequence). CDR3 loop: CASRGTAGNEQFF. In DNA, the CDR3 is TGTGCCAGCAGGGGTACAGCGGGCAATGAGCAGTTCTTC. Combining the CDR3 with reference TRBV7-9 and TRBJ2-1 gives the whole variable domain DTGVSQNPRHKITKRGQNVTFRCDPISEHNRLYWYRQTLGQGPEFLTYFQNEAQLEKSRLLSDRFSAERPKGSFSTLEIQRTEQGDSAMYLCASRGTAGNEQFFGPGTRLTVL.

This clone came up once. The chain links TRBV11-2 to TRBJ2-5; a weak D match, TRBD1 (5 bases). V was pared by 5 bases and J by 2 bases, with 9 bases between. The CDR3 is 13 amino acids. Per germline, CDR1 SGHAT and CDR2 FQNNGV. CDR3 coding DNA: TGTGCCAGCAGCCCGACAGCACAAGAGACCCAGTACTTC. Translated, it gives CASSPTAQETQYF.

The sample holds one count of this clone. V usage is TRBV5-5 and J usage is TRBJ1-5; weak D call: TRBD1 (5 bases). Trimming left V 3 bases short and J 4 bases short, with 11 bases between. Germline-derived CDR1 and CDR2 are SGHKS and YYEKEE (reference sequence). The CDR3 is 14 amino acids. The CDR3 is CASSSGIGNQPQHF. The CDR3 DNA reads TGTGCCAGCAGCTCAGGGATCGGGAATCAGCCCCAGCATTTT.

There are a few counts of this clone. This sequence may be a read error, since a much larger clone differs from it by one base. This CDR3 is also generated by other DNA sequences in the sample. The chain is built from TRBV2 and TRBJ1-2; D not certain. Germline-derived CDR1 and CDR2 are SNHLY and FYNNEI. Trimming shortened V by 2 bases and J by 0 bases, and 7 bases separated the two germline ends. CDR3 size: 14 residues. The chain's CDR3 is CASSERGSNYGYTF. CDR3 coding DNA: TGTGCCAGCAGTGAACGGGGTTCTAACTATGGCTACACCTTC.

This clone was seen repeatedly, ten times or more. The chain couples TRBV19 to TRBJ2-6; TRBD2 is a possible D gene (6 bases). V gave up 5 bases and J gave up 0 bases, with 8 bases separating them. The CDR3 is 15 residues long. The germline V gene encodes CDR1 LNHDA and CDR2 SQIVND (reference sequence). This chain's CDR3 is CASSGGHSGANVLTF. CDR3 in DNA: TGTGCCAGTAGTGGAGGGCACTCTGGGGCCAACGTCCTGACTTTC.

This clone was picked up many times. The chain joins TRBV19 to TRBJ1-5; the D is unclear. Germline V gene sequence: CDR1 LNHDA, CDR2 SQIVND (reference sequence). The CDR3 extends over 14 amino acids. The ends were cut back, 8 bases at V and 3 bases at J, with 14 bases in the middle. The CDR3 DNA follows: TGTGCCAGTGGGAGTTTGGTTTTCAATCAGCCCCAGCATTTT. The encoded protein is CASGSLVFNQPQHF.

For the CDR3, the DNA is TGTGCCAGCAGCCCCTCAGGTGTACCGAACACTGAAGCTTTCTTT. Protein: CASSPSGVPNTEAFF. This chain joins TRBV7-3 and TRBJ1-1; no clear D. This CDR3 contains 15 residues. The germline V gene has CDR1 SGHTA and CDR2 FQGTGA. V was cut by 5 bases and J by 1 base, with 14 bases left in between.

Only a few counts were recorded for this clone. The chain combines TRBV19 with TRBJ1-2, with 7 positions matching TRBD1. This CDR3 comprises 15 residues. The J segment lost 8 bases and the V segment lost 3 bases, leaving 12 bases of the junction unmatched. The V gene's germline CDR1 is LNHDA and CDR2 SQIVND (reference sequence). In DNA form, the CDR3 reads TGTGCCAGTAGTATCCCCGGGACAGCCACGAAGGGCTACACCTTC. This gives the protein CASSIPGTATKGYTF.

The chain employs TRBV19 and TRBJ2-3; 9 nucleotides line up with TRBD2. V shed 6 bases, J shed 7 bases, and the junction held 11 bases outside the gene matches. This CDR3 contains 15 residues. Per the germline V gene, CDR1 is LNHDA and CDR2 is SQIVND (reference sequence). The CDR3 DNA sequence: TGTGCCAGTAGACCGCCCGGGACTAGCTACCATACGCAGTATTTT. Its protein is CASRPPGTSYHTQYF.

Comment on this clone: This sample also contains other DNA sequences that code for the same CDR3. V and J are TRBV28 and TRBJ1-1; no firm D call. Germline values: CDR1 MDHEN, CDR2 SYDVKM. The V gene lost 7 bases and the J gene lost 1 base, with 4 bases spanning the gap. The CDR3 totals 11 residues. The CDR3 here is CASTGNTEAFF. CDR3 in DNA: TGTGCCAGCACAGGGAACACTGAAGCTTTCTTT.

This clone was seen only a few times. J is TRBJ2-3 and V is TRBV14; 7 positions match TRBD1. With 4 bases clipped from V and 4 bases from J, the junction kept 14 bases outside the gene matches. The CDR3 is 17 residues long. Germline loops: CDR1 SGHDN, CDR2 FVKESK. The DNA of the CDR3 is TGTGCCAGCAGCCCAGGGGGTACGGTTTGGCGGGCAGATACGCAGTATTTT. Its translation is CASSPGGTVWRADTQYF.